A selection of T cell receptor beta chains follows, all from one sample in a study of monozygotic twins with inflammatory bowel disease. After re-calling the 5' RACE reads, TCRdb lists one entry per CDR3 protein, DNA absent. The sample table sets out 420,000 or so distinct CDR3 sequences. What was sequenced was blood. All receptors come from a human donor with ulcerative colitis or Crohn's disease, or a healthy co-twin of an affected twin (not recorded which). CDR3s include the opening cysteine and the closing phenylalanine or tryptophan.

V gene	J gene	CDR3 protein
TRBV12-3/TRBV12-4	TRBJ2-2	CASSWWDSTGELFF
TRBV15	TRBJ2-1	CATSRDWLPPGQFF
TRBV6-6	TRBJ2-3	CASSYSDRADTQYF
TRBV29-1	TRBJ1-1	CSVDPANTEAFF
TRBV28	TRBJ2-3	CASSLRAGDTDTQYF
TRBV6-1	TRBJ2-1	CATQIPSSYNEQFF
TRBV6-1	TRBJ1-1	CASRGRNPGTEAFF
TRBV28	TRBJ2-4	CASKGIALAKNIQYF
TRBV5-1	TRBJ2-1	CASSLTENSYNEQFF
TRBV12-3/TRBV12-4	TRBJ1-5	CASSFLRGGQGGNQPQHF
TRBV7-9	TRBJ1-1	CASSLDLTEAFF
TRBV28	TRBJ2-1	CASSFMGLLAYNEQFF
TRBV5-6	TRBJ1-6	CASSTGQGAVSPLHF
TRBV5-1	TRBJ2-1	CASSLDTYNEQFF
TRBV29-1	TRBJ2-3	CSVGFSGWADTQYF
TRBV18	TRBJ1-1	CASSPKKENTEAFF
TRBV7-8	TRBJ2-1	CASTLGDEQFF
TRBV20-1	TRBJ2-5	CSALTEITAMYQETQYF
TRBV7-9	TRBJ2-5	CASSVTEETQYF
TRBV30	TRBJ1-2	CAWSVMAAGGGYGYTF
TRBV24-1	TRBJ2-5	CATSDSSRRREQETQYF
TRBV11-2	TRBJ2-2	CASSSSQHRLTGELFF
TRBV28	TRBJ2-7	CASSPLGLAGGFYEQYF
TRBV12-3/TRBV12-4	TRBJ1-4	CASSRGTAQDEKLFF
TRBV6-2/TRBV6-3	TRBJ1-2	CASTITGTNNYGYTF
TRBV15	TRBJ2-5	CATSITASGAQYF
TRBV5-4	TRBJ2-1	CASSPGGENYNEQFF
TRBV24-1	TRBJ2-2	CATSVAGSAGELFF
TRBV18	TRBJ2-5	CASSRDSLVTQYF
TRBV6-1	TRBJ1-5	CASSPSYRELRDKHF
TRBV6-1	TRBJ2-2	CASMTSPNTGELFF
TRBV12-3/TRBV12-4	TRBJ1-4	CASSTPGRANEKLFF
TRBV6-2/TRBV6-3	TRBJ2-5	CASSLGDTTMQETQYF
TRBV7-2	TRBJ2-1	CASSLVAGPYNEQFF
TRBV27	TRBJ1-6	CASSPRGQGRNSPLHF
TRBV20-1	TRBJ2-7	CSARTYGTSAPRASSYEQYF
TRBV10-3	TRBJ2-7	CAISESTGYSGEQYF
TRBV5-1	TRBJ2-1	CASSLGDRPDGEQFF